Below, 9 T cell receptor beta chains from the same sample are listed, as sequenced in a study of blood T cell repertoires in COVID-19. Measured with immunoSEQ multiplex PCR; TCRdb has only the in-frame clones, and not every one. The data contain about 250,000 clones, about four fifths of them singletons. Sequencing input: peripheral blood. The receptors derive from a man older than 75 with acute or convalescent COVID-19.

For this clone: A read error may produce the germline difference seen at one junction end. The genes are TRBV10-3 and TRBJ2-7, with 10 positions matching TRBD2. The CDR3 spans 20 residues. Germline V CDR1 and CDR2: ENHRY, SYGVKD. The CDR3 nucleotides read TGTGCCATCAGTGAGTCGACCCGTACTAGCGGGAAACCTCCTCAATACGGGCAGTACTTC. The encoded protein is CAISESTRTSGKPPQYGQYF.

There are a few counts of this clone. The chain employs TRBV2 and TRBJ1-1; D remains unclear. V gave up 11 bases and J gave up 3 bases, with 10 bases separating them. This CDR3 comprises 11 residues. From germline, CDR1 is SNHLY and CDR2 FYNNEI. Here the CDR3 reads CAGRGYTEAFF. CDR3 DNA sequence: TGTGCCGGACGCGGGTACACTGAAGCTTTCTTT.

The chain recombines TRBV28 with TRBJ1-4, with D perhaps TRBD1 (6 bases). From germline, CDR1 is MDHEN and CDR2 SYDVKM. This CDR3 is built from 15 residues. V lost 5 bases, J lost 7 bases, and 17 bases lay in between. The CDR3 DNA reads TGTGCCAGCAGTGCACAGGGCCACCGGGGTGAAAAACTGTTTTTT. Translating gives CASSAQGHRGEKLFF.

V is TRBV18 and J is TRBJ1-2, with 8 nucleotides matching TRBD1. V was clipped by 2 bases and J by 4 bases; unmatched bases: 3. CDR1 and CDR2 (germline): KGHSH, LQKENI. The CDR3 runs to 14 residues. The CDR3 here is CASSPSTGVYGYTF. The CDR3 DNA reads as TGTGCCAGCTCACCATCGACAGGGGTCTATGGCTACACCTTC. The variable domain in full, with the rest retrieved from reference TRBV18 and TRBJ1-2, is NAGVMQNPRHLVRRRGQEARLRCSPMKGHSHVYWYRQLPEEGLKFMVYLQKENIIDESGMPKERFSAEFPKEGPSILRIQQVVRGDSAAYFCASSPSTGVYGYTFGSGTRLTVV.

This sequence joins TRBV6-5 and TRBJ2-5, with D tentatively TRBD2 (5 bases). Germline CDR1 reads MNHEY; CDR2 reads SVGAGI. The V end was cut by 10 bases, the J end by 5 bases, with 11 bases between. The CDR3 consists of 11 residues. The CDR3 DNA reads TGTGCCATCCAGACGGGGGAGACCCAGTACTTC. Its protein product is CAIQTGETQYF.

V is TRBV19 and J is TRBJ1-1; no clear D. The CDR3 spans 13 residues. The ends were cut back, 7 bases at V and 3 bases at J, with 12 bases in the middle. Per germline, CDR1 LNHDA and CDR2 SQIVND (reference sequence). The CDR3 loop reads CASTPGGHTEAFF. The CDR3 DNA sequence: TGTGCCAGTACCCCCGGAGGTCACACTGAAGCTTTCTTT.

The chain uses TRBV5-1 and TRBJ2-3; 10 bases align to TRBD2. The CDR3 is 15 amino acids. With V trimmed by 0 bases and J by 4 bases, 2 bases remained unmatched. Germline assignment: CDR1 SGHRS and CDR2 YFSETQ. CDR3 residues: CASSLDSGGADTQYF. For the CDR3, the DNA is TGCGCCAGCAGCTTGGACAGCGGGGGGGCAGATACGCAGTATTTT.

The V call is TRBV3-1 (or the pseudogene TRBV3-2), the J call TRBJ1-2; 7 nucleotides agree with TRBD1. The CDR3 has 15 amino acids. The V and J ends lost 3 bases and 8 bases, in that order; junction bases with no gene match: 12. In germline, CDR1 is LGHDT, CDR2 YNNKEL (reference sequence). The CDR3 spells CASSQAGLTGKGYTF. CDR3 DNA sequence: TGTGCCAGCAGCCAGGCGGGCCTGACAGGGAAAGGCTACACCTTC.

For the CDR3, the DNA is TGCGCCAGCAGCCAAGGATTACGGGGGAGTACGTCCGAGCAGTACTTC. Protein: CASSQGLRGSTSEQYF. This chain links TRBV4-1 with TRBJ2-7; maybe TRBD2 (6 bases). The CDR3 is 16 amino acids. Trimming took 1 base from V and 6 from J, leaving 19 bases between them. The germline V gene has CDR1 MGHRA and CDR2 YSYEKL.